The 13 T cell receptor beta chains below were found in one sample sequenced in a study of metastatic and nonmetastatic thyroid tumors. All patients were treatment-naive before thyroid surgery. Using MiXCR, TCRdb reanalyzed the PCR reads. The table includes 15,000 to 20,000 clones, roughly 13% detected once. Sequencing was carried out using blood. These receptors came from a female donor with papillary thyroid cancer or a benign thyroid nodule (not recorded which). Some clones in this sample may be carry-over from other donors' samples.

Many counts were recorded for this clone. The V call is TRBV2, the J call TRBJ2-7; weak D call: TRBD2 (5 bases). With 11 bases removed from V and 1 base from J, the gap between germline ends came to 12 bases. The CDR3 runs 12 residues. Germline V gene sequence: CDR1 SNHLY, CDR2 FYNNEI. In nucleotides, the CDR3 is TGTGCCGGCGGGCAAGAGTCCTACGAGCAGTACTTC. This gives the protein CAGGQESYEQYF.

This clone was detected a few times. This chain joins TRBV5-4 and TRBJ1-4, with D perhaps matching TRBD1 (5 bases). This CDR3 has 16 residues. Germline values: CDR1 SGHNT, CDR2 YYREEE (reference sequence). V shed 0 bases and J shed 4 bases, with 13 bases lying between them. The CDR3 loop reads CASSLGPGPNNEKLFF. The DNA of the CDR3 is TGTGCCAGCAGCTTGGGCCCGGGACCGAATAATGAAAAACTGTTTTTT.

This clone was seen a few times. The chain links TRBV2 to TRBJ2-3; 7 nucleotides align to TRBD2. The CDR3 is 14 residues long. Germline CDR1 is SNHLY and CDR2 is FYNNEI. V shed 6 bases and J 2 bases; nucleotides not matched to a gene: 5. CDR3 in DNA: TGTGCCAGCAGGCGGGAGACGAACACAGATACGCAGTATTTT. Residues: CASRRETNTDTQYF.

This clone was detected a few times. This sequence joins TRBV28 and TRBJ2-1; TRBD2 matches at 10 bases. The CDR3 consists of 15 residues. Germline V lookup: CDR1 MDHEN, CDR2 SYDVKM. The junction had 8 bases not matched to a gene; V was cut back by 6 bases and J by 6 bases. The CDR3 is CASSPLAGVCNEQFF. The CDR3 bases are TGTGCCAGCAGCCCTCTAGCGGGGGTCTGCAATGAGCAGTTCTTC.

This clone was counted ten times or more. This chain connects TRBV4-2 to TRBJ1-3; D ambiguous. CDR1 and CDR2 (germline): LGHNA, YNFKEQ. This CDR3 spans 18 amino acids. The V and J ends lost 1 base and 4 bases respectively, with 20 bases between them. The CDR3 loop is CASSQVARTGDVGNTIYF. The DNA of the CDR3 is TGTGCCAGCAGCCAAGTGGCCCGGACCGGGGATGTGGGAAACACCATATATTTT.

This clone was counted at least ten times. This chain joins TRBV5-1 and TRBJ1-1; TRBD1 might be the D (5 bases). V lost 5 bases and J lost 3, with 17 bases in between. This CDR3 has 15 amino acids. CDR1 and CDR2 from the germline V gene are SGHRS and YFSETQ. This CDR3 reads CASSLDNLGDTEAFF. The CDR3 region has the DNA TGCGCCAGCAGTCTCGATAATTTGGGGGACACTGAAGCTTTCTTT.

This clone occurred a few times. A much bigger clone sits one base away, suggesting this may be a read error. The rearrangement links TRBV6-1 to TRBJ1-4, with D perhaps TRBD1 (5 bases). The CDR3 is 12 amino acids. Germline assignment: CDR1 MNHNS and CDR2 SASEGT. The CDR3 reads CSSADSVEKLFF. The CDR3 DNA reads TGTTCCAGCGCCGACAGTGTCGAAAAACTGTTCTTT.

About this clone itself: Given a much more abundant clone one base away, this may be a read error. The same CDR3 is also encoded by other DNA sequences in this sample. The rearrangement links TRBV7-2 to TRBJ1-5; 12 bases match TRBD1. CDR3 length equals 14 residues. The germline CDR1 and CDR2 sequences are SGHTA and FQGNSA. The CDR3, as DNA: TGCGCCAGCAGCTCCGGGACAGGGGGCCAGCCCCAGCATTTT. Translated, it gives CASSSGTGGQPQHF.

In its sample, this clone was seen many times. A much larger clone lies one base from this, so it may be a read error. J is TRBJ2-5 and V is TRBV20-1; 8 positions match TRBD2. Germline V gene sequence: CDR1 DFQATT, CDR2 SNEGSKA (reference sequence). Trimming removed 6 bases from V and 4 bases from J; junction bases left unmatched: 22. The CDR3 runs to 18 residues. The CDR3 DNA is TGCAGTGCCTACTCCGGGACTATCGGGAGGGCCGCACGAGAGACCCAGTACTTC. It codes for CSAYSGTIGRAARETQYF.

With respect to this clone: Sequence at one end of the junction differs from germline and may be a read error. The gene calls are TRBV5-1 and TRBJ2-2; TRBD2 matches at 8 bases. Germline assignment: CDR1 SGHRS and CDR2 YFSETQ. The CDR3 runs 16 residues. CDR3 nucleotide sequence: TGCGCCATCAGCTTGGACGGCGGGAGGTACGCCGGGGAGCCGTTTTTT. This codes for CAISLDGGRYAGEPFF.

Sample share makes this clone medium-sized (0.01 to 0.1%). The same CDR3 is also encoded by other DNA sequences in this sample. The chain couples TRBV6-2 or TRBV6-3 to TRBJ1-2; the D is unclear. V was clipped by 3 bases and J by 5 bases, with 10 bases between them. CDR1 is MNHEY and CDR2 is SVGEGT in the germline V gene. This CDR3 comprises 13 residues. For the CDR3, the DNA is TGTGCCAGCAGTTATCAAGGGAATTATGGCTACACCTTC. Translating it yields CASSYQGNYGYTF.

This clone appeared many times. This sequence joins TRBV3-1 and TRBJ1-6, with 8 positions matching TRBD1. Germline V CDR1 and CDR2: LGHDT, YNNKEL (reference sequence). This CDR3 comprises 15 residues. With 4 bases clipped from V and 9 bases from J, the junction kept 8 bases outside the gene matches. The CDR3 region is CASSPGPTGGSPLHF. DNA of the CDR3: TGTGCCAGCAGCCCCGGGCCTACAGGGGGTTCACCCCTCCACTTT.

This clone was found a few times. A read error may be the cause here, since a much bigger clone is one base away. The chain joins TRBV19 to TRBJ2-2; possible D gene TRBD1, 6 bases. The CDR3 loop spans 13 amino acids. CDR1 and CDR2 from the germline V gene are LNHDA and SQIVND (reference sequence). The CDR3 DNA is TGTGCCAGTAGTATCACAGGGCCCGGGGAGCCGTTTTTT. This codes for CASSITGPGEPFF.